This entry concerns a single T cell receptor (beta chain). Its antigen is not yet known. No per-base quality is available; no much larger clone lies one base away. Based on the germline V gene (reference sequence), the CDR1 and CDR2 sequences are GTSNPN and SVGIG. V is shortened by 8 bases, J by 4 bases, and the region joining them spans 12 bases. Taken from cysteine to phenylalanine, the CDR3 has 13 residues. Only the CDR3 DNA stays, 39 bases, in frame from base 1. Libraries were prepared through the immunoSEQ multiplex PCR assay. Held by TCRdb, this immuneACCESS table contains in-frame sequences only and omits some clones. Under half of the omission traces to an unresolved V gene where checked; the cause of the rest is unknown. The sample includes about 20,000 clones, with approximately 90% observed a single time. The ten biggest clones cover under 9% of the sample. The sample originates from a study of T cell changes during pregnancy in multiple sclerosis (dated by TCRdb to 2018 to 2020). The study in broad terms: Changes in the T cell repertoire over the course of pregnancy were examined in this study in women with multiple sclerosis.

Sequenced here: CD8+ T cells from peripheral blood mononuclear cells, sampled in the third trimester of pregnancy. Here the chain combines TRBV30 and TRBJ1-6; the D gene identity is not certain. This clonotype was obtained from a female donor in good health, enrolled as a control in a pregnancy study. The nucleotides read TGTGCCCTGCGGGTTATTTATAATTCACCCCTCCACTTT. Its amino acids are CALRVIYNSPLHF.